Below are 25 T cell receptor beta chains sequenced from a single sample in a study of blood T cell repertoires in COVID-19. TCRdb keeps only in-frame clones here, not all; method: immunoSEQ multiplex PCR. The sample has more than 120,000 clones, 87% seen once. Sequenced material: peripheral blood. All receptors come from a woman in her fifties or sixties with active or convalescent COVID-19.

Comments on this clone: Other DNA variants within this sample encode the same CDR3. The chain joins TRBV9 to TRBJ1-2; no clear D gene. V was clipped by 0 bases and J by 8 bases, with 11 bases between them. Germline V gives CDR1 SGDLS, CDR2 YYNGEE. CDR3 length: 13 amino acids. As DNA, the CDR3 is TGTGCCAGCAGCGTAGGAGGGCTTGGGGGCTACACCTTC. Its protein is CASSVGGLGGYTF.

The chain carries TRBV15 and TRBJ1-2; D may be TRBD1 (6 bases). This CDR3 contains 16 residues. V lost 1 base to trimming and J lost 2 bases, with 14 bases between them. Germline lookup yields CDR1 LNHNV and CDR2 YYDKDF (reference sequence). CDR3 sequence (DNA): TGTGCCACCAGCAGAGGAGGGGGAGAGGGGAACTATGGCTACACCTTC. Protein: CATSRGGGEGNYGYTF.

This clone was seen a handful of times. V and J are TRBV19 and TRBJ1-4; D call uncertain. The V and J ends lost 5 bases and 8 bases respectively, with 12 bases between them. CDR1 and CDR2 from the germline V gene are LNHDA and SQIVND (reference sequence). This CDR3 region has 13 residues. CDR3 sequence (DNA): TGTGCCAGTAGTTGGACGGGAGGGGAAAAACTGTTTTTT. Residues: CASSWTGGEKLFF.

The gene calls are TRBV6-5 and TRBJ2-5, with 7 bases fitting TRBD1. Germline CDR1 reads MNHEY; CDR2 reads SVGAGI. The CDR3 extends over 15 amino acids. V lost 4 bases to trimming and J lost 4 bases; unmatched junction nucleotides: 9. CDR3 DNA: TGTGCCAGCAGTTTAGACAGGGTCGGCGTAGAGACCCAGTACTTC. Amino acid sequence: CASSLDRVGVETQYF.

The chain has TRBV27 and TRBJ2-3; the D gene is possibly TRBD2 (6 bases). Trimming removed 3 bases from V and 5 bases from J, with 18 bases in between. Germline values: CDR1 MNHEY, CDR2 SMNVEV (reference sequence). This CDR3 contains 16 residues. The CDR3 here is CASSFRAGRLGDTQYF. The CDR3 DNA follows: TGTGCCAGCAGTTTTCGGGCGGGAAGATTGGGAGATACGCAGTATTTT.

V usage is TRBV7-9 and J usage is TRBJ2-5; 15 bases line up with TRBD2. V shed 0 bases and J 0 bases; nucleotides not matched to a gene: 5. Germline V gives CDR1 SEHNR, CDR2 FQNEAQ (reference sequence). This CDR3 spans 19 amino acids. CDR3 nucleotides: TGTGCCAGCAGCTTAGCTTATGGGACTAGCGGGAGGTACCAAGAGACCCAGTACTTC. Translation: CASSLAYGTSGRYQETQYF. Full variable domain (missing parts from reference TRBV7-9 and TRBJ2-5): DTGVSQNPRHKITKRGQNVTFRCDPISEHNRLYWYRQTLGQGPEFLTYFQNEAQLEKSRLLSDRFSAERPKGSFSTLEIQRTEQGDSAMYLCASSLAYGTSGRYQETQYFGPGTRLLVL.

This clone was seen a single time. The rearrangement links TRBV4-3 to TRBJ1-2; D is unclear. The V end was cut by 1 base, the J end by 0 bases, with 9 bases between. The germline V gene has CDR1 LGHNA and CDR2 YSLEER. The CDR3 contains 15 residues. This CDR3 is CASSQANVANYGYTF. The CDR3 DNA reads as TGCGCCAGCAGCCAAGCAAATGTAGCTAACTATGGCTACACCTTC.

The CDR3 here is CASRGQGSNTIYF. Here the CDR3 DNA reads TGTGCCAGCAGAGGACAGGGCTCAAACACCATATATTTT. The J gene is TRBJ1-3, the V gene TRBV28, with 8 bases lining up with TRBD1. This CDR3 is built from 13 residues. The germline V gene encodes CDR1 MDHEN and CDR2 SYDVKM. Losses at the gene ends were 6 bases for V and 6 bases for J; bases not matched to a gene: 4.

This clone has only a few counts. This rearrangement joins TRBV28 to TRBJ2-3; 8 bases agree with TRBD1. CDR1 is MDHEN, CDR2 SYDVKM, per germline. The junction had 2 bases not matched to a gene; V was cut back by 6 bases and J by 3 bases. The CDR3 runs to 13 residues. DNA of the CDR3: TGTGCCAGCAGGGACAGGGTGACAGATACGCAGTATTTT. Amino acids: CASRDRVTDTQYF.

This chain joins TRBV7-2 and TRBJ1-1; D is possibly TRBD1 (5 bases). The germline V gene encodes CDR1 SGHTA and CDR2 FQGNSA. This CDR3 contains 12 residues. Trimming left V 5 bases short and J 5 bases short, with 9 bases between. CDR3 coding DNA: TGTGCCAGCAGCGGCAGGGTTACTGAAGCTTTCTTT. Protein product: CASSGRVTEAFF. The entire variable domain, with the rest obtained from reference TRBV7-2 and TRBJ1-1, is as follows: GAGVSQSPSNKVTEKGKDVELRCDPISGHTALYWYRQSLGQGLEFLIYFQGNSAPDKSGLPSDRFSAERTGGSVSTLTIQRTQQEDSAVYLCASSGRVTEAFFGQGTRLTVV.

This clone was seen only once. The rearrangement uses TRBV9 and TRBJ2-7; the match to TRBD2 covers 12 bases. Unmatched junction bases numbered 6, after V lost 1 base and J lost 7 bases. This CDR3 region has 15 residues. Germline lookup yields CDR1 SGDLS and CDR2 YYNGEE. This chain's CDR3 is CASSVTSGGLGEQYF. The CDR3 DNA reads as TGTGCCAGCAGCGTAACTAGCGGGGGGCTGGGGGAGCAGTACTTC.

The chain has TRBV7-2 and TRBJ2-7; the match to TRBD1 covers 10 bases. CDR3 length equals 15 residues. Germline values: CDR1 SGHTA, CDR2 FQGNSA. J lost 2 bases, V lost 5 bases, and 6 bases had no gene match. This chain's CDR3 is CASSARGQGAYEQYF. The CDR3, as DNA: TGTGCCAGCAGCGCCCGCGGACAGGGGGCCTACGAGCAGTACTTC.

The V call is TRBV19, the J call TRBJ1-2; TRBD1 matches at 10 bases. Losses at the gene ends were 3 bases for V and 4 bases for J; bases not matched to a gene: 5. The CDR3 covers 15 residues. Germline CDR1 and CDR2: LNHDA and SQIVND (reference sequence). The CDR3 region is CASSMPGQGPYGYTF. The CDR3 DNA follows: TGTGCCAGTAGTATGCCGGGACAGGGGCCCTATGGCTACACCTTC.

The chain uses TRBV7-6 and TRBJ2-3; weak D call: TRBD2 (6 bases). Germline-derived CDR1 and CDR2 are SGHVS and FNYEAQ. Trimming removed 4 bases from V and 8 bases from J, with 10 bases in between. The CDR3 totals 12 residues. CDR3 DNA sequence: TGTGCCAGCAGCTCCCAGGGAGGTACGCAGTATTTT. Its protein is CASSSQGGTQYF. The whole variable domain, remainder taken from reference TRBV7-6 and TRBJ2-3, is GAGVSQSPRYKVTKRGQDVALRCDPISGHVSLYWYRQALGQGPEFLTYFNYEAQQDKSGLPNDRFSAERPEGSISTLTIQRTEQRDSAMYRCASSSQGGTQYFGPGTRLTVL.

The J gene is TRBJ2-7, the V gene TRBV12-3 or TRBV12-4, with D unclear. Trimming left V 6 bases short and J 2 bases short, with 11 bases between. This CDR3 comprises 13 residues. The CDR3 spells CASSLRLTYEQYF. CDR3 sequence (DNA): TGTGCCAGCAGCTTAAGACTGACCTACGAGCAGTACTTC.

This sequence joins TRBV30 and TRBJ1-5; the match to TRBD1 covers 11 bases. The CDR3 loop spans 16 amino acids. The V gene end was trimmed by 5 bases and the J gene end by 2 bases; junction bases not matched to a gene: 8. From germline, CDR1 is GTSNPN and CDR2 SVGIG (reference sequence). The DNA of the CDR3 is TGTGCCTGGGGACAGGGGGCGGGAGCCCGCAATCAGCCCCAGCATTTT. Protein sequence: CAWGQGAGARNQPQHF.

The chain employs TRBV18 and TRBJ2-3; TRBD2 aligns across 14 bases. Per the germline V gene, CDR1 is KGHSH and CDR2 is LQKENI. The trim removed 4 bases at V and 1 base at J, leaving 4 bases unmatched. This CDR3 has 17 amino acids. CDR3: CASSLPGLAGGTDTQYF. As DNA, the CDR3 is TGTGCCAGCTCACTACCGGGACTAGCGGGGGGCACAGATACGCAGTATTTT.

The chain carries TRBV7-9 and TRBJ1-3; 7 bases are a match to TRBD1. Germline V gene lookup returns CDR1 SEHNR and CDR2 FQNEAQ (reference sequence). This CDR3 is built from 14 residues. V shed 11 bases, J shed 4 bases, and the junction held 11 bases outside the gene matches. The CDR3 DNA is TGTGCCGCGGGGAAGGGGGCGATCGGAAACACCATATATTTT. It yields the protein CAAGKGAIGNTIYF.

The chain couples TRBV14 to TRBJ1-2, with D unclear. Germline assignment: CDR1 SGHDN and CDR2 FVKESK. The CDR3 covers 13 residues. With 2 bases removed from V and 7 bases from J, the gap between germline ends came to 11 bases. The CDR3 DNA sequence: TGTGCCAGCAGCCAATGGGAGGGTGGTGGCTACACCTTC. It yields the protein CASSQWEGGGYTF. Drawing the rest from reference TRBV14 and TRBJ1-2, the complete variable domain is EAGVTQFPSHSVIEKGQTVTLRCDPISGHDNLYWYRRVMGKEIKFLLHFVKESKQDESGMPNNRFLAERTGGTYSTLKVQPAELEDSGVYFCASSQWEGGGYTFGSGTRLTVV.

This clone occurred once. V gene TRBV7-2 combines with J gene TRBJ2-2; 8 bases line up with TRBD2. V shed 3 bases, J shed 7 bases, and the junction held 10 bases outside the gene matches. The CDR3 totals 16 residues. CDR1 and CDR2 from the germline V gene are SGHTA and FQGNSA. The CDR3: CASSLESTSVGGELFF. In DNA form, the CDR3 reads TGTGCCAGCAGCTTGGAATCGACTAGCGTGGGCGGGGAGCTGTTTTTT.

The chain is built from TRBV2 and TRBJ1-2; D is perhaps TRBD1 (5 bases). V was shortened by 3 bases and J by 1 base, with 6 bases between the two germline ends. Germline lookup yields CDR1 SNHLY and CDR2 FYNNEI. This CDR3 spans 13 amino acids. The CDR3 nucleotides are TGTGCCAGCAGTGACAGGGTTAACTATGGCTACACCTTC. It is translated as CASSDRVNYGYTF.

The chain couples TRBV28 to TRBJ2-1; D might be TRBD1 (6 bases). Germline CDR1 is MDHEN and CDR2 is SYDVKM. The length of the CDR3 is 16 residues. V was pared by 3 bases and J by 4 bases, with 16 bases between. This CDR3 is CASSLGAGVGYNEQFF. The CDR3 coding sequence is TGTGCCAGCAGTTTGGGGGCAGGGGTGGGTTACAATGAGCAGTTCTTC.

This clone was observed a few times. The CDR3 spells CASSPRQNRAFTGELFF. CDR3 in DNA: TGTGCCAGCTCACCACGTCAGAACAGGGCATTCACCGGGGAGCTGTTTTTT. The rearrangement joins TRBV18 to TRBJ2-2, with D possibly being TRBD1 (6 bases). V lost 1 base and J 4 bases, leaving 16 bases between the germline ends. CDR1 and CDR2 from the germline V gene are KGHSH and LQKENI. The CDR3 consists of 17 residues.

This CDR3 is CASSKGSGTTHQPQHF. CDR3 DNA sequence: TGTGCCAGCAGCAAAGGGAGCGGGACAACGCATCAGCCCCAGCATTTT. The chain is built from TRBV21-1 and TRBJ1-5. TRBV21-1 is given as a pseudogene. The CDR3 contains 16 residues.

The gene calls are TRBV28 and TRBJ1-1, with D unresolved. V lost 5 bases to trimming and J lost 8 bases, with 18 bases between them. The germline CDR1 and CDR2 sequences are MDHEN and SYDVKM. The CDR3 runs 14 residues. CDR3: CASSLRAGGLEAFF. CDR3 nucleotide sequence: TGTGCCAGCAGTCTTCGGGCAGGCGGGTTGGAAGCTTTCTTT.